This paragraph covers one T cell receptor (beta chain) sequence. The sample belongs to a study of T-cell reconstitution after alpha-beta-depleted transplantation in children. Construction of the TCRbeta library involved unique molecular identifiers. From the PCR reads, TCRdb called clonotypes with MiXCR, one entry per CDR3 protein. The repertoire includes 200,000 to 250,000 distinct CDR3 sequences, approximately 9% of them detected once, and 5% to 7% sits in the top ten. V gave up 0 bases and J gave up 4 bases; unmatched junction bases: 5. The CDR3 has 15 amino acids. Germline loops: CDR1 SGHTA, CDR2 FQGNSA.

The sequence was collected from a human donor who donated a stem cell graft to a child with acute lymphoblastic leukemia. The chain carries TRBV7-2 and TRBJ1-2; TRBD1 aligns across 7 bases. Sequenced material: PBMCs from the stem cell graft donor, taken from the stem cell graft. CDR3 sequence (DNA): TGTGCCAGCAGCTTAGCGCAGGGGGTGGGCTATGGCTACACCTTC. It is translated as CASSLAQGVGYGYTF.